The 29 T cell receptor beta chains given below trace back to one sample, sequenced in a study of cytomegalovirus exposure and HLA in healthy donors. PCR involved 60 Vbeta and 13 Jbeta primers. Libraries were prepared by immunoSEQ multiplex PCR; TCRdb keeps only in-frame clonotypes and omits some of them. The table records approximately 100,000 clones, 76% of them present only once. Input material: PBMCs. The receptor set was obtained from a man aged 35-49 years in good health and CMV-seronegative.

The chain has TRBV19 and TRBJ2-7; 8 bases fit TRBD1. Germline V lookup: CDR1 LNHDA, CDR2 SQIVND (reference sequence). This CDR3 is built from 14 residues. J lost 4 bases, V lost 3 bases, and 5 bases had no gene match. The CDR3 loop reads CASSMGDRYYEQYF. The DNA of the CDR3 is TGTGCCAGTAGTATGGGGGACAGGTATTACGAGCAGTACTTC.

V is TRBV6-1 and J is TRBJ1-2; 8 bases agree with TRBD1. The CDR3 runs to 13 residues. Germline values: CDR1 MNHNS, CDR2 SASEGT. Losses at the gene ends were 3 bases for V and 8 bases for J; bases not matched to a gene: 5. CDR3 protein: CASSEFGTGGYTF. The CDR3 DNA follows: TGTGCCAGCAGTGAGTTTGGGACAGGAGGCTACACCTTC.

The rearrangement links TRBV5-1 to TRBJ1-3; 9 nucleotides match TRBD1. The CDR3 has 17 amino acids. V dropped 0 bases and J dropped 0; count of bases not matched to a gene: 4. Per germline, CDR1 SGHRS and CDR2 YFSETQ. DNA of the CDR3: TGCGCCAGCAGCTTGGGGGGGACAGGGAGCTCTGGAAACACCATATATTTT. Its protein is CASSLGGTGSSGNTIYF.

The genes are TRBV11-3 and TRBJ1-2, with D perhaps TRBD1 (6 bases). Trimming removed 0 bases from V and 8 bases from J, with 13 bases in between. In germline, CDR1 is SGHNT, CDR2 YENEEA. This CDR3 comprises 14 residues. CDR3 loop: CASSLDQGTEGYTF. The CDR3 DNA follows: TGTGCCAGCAGCTTAGATCAGGGGACGGAGGGCTACACCTTC.

The CDR3 region is CASSLGGSYTDTQYF. DNA for the CDR3: TGTGCCAGCAGCTTGGGCGGATCGTACACAGATACGCAGTATTTT. The V call is TRBV5-4, the J call TRBJ2-3; no clear D. The V gene lost 0 bases and the J gene lost 2 bases, with 10 bases spanning the gap. CDR1 SGHNT and CDR2 YYREEE come from the germline V gene (reference sequence). The CDR3 consists of 15 residues.

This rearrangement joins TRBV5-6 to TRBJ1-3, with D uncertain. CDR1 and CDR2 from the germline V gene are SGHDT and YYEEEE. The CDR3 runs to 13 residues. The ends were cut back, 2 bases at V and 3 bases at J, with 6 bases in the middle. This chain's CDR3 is CASSLNSGNTIYF. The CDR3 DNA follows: TGTGCCAGCAGCTTAAACAGTGGAAACACCATATATTTT. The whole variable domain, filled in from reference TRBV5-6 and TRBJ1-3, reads DAGVTQSPTHLIKTRGQQVTLRCSPKSGHDTVSWYQQALGQGPQFIFQYYEEEERQRGNFPDRFSGHQFPNYSSELNVNALLLGDSALYLCASSLNSGNTIYFGEGSWLTVV.

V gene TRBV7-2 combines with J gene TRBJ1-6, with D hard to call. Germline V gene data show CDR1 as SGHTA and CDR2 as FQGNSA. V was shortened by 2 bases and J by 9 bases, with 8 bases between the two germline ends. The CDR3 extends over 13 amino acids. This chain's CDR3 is CASSLTSLSPLHF. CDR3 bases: TGTGCCAGCAGCTTAACAAGTCTTTCACCCCTCCACTTT.

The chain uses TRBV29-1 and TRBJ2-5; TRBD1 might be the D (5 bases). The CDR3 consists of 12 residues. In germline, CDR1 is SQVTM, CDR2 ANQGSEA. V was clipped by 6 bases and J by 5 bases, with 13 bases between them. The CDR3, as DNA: TGCAGCGTCAATCAGGGTGGTGAGACCCAGTACTTC. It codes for CSVNQGGETQYF.

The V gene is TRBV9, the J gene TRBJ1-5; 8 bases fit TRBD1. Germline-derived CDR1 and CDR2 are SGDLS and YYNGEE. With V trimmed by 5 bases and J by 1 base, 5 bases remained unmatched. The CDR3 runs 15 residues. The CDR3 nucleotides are TGTGCCAGCAGTACAGGGGGAGGGAGCAATCAGCCCCAGCATTTT. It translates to CASSTGGGSNQPQHF. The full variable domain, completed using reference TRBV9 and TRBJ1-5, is DSGVTQTPKHLITATGQRVTLRCSPRSGDLSVYWYQQSLDQGLQFLIQYYNGEERAKGNILERFSAQQFPDLHSELNLSSLELGDSALYFCASSTGGGSNQPQHFGDGTRLSIL.

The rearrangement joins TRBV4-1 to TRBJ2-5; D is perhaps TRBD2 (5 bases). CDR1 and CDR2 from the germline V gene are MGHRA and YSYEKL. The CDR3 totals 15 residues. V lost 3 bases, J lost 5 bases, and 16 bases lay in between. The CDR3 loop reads CASSQAPGIAETQYF. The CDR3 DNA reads TGCGCCAGCAGCCAGGCCCCGGGGATCGCGGAGACCCAGTACTTC.

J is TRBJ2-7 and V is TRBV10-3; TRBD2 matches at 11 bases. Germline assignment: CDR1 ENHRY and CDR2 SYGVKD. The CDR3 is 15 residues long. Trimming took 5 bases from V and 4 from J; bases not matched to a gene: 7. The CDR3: CAISTSSGGIYEQYV. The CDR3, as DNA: TGTGCCATCAGTACGTCTAGCGGGGGGATTTACGAGCAGTACGTC.

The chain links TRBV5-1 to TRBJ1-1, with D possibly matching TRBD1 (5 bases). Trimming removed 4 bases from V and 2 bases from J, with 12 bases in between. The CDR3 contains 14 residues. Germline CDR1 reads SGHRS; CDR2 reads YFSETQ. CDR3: CASSVGHANTEAFF. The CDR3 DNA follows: TGCGCCAGCAGCGTTGGACACGCCAACACTGAAGCTTTCTTT.

The CDR3 is CASSLSGGDGYTF. The CDR3, as DNA: TGCGCCAGCAGCTTGAGCGGGGGCGACGGCTACACCTTC. The rearrangement uses TRBV5-1 and TRBJ1-2; D perhaps matches TRBD1 (6 bases). Trimming stripped 1 base from V and 8 bases from J, with 12 bases between. Germline V gene lookup returns CDR1 SGHRS and CDR2 YFSETQ. CDR3 size: 13 residues.

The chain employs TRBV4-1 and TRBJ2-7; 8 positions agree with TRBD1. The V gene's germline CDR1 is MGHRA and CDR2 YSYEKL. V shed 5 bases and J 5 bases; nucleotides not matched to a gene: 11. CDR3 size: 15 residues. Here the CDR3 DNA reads TGCGCCAGCAGCTATATACAGGGGGTTGGAGACGAGCAGTACTTC. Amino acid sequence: CASSYIQGVGDEQYF.

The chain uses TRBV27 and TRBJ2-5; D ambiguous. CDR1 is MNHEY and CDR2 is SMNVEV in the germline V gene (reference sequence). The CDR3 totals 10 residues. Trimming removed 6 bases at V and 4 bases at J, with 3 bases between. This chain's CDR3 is CASSRETQYF. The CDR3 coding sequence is TGTGCCAGCAGCCGAGAGACCCAGTACTTC.

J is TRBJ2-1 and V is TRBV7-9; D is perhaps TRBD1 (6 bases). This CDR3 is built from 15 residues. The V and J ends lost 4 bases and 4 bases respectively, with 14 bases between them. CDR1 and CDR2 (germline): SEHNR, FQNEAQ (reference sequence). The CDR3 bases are TGTGCCAGCAGCTCAGGTGGGACACCTTACAATGAGCAGTTCTTC. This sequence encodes CASSSGGTPYNEQFF. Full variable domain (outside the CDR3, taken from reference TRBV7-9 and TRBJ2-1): DTGVSQNPRHKITKRGQNVTFRCDPISEHNRLYWYRQTLGQGPEFLTYFQNEAQLEKSRLLSDRFSAERPKGSFSTLEIQRTEQGDSAMYLCASSSGGTPYNEQFFGPGTRLTVL.

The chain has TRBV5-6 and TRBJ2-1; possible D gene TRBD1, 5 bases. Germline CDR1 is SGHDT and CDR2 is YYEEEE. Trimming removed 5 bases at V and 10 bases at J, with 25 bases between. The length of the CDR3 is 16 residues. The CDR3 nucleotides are TGTGCCAGCAGACGATGGGGCAGGGTGAGAGAAGGCGAGCAGTTCTTC. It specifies CASRRWGRVREGEQFF.

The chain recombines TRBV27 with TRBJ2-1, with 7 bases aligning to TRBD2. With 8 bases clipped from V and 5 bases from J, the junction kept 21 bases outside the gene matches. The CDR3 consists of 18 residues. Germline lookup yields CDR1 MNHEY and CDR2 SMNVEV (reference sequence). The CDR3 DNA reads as TGTGCCAGCTTCCCCTGGCCCGAGTTCGCGGCGGGGGACAATGAGCAGTTCTTC. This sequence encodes CASFPWPEFAAGDNEQFF.

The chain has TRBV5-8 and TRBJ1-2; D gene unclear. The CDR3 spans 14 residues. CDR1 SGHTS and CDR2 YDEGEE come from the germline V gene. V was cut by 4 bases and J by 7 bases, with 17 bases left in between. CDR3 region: CASSPSVVLRGYTF. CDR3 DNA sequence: TGTGCCAGCAGCCCCTCGGTTGTGTTGCGTGGCTACACCTTC. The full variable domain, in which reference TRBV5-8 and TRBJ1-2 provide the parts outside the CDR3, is EAGVTQSPTHLIKTRGQQATLRCSPISGHTSVYWYQQALGLGLQFLLWYDEGEERNRGNFPPRFSGRQFPNYSSELNVNALELEDSALYLCASSPSVVLRGYTFGSGTRLTVV.

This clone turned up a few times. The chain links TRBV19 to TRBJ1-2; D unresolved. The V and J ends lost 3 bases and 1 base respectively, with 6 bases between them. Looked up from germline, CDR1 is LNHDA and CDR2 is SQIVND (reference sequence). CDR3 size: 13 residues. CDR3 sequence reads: CASSINSNYGYTF. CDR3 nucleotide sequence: TGTGCCAGTAGTATTAACAGTAACTATGGCTACACCTTC.

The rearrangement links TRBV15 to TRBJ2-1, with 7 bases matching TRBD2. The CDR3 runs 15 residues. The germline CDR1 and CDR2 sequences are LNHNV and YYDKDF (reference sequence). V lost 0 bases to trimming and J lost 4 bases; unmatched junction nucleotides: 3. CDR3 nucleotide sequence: TGTGCCACCAGCAGAGATCTGGGAGGGTACAATGAGCAGTTCTTC. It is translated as CATSRDLGGYNEQFF.

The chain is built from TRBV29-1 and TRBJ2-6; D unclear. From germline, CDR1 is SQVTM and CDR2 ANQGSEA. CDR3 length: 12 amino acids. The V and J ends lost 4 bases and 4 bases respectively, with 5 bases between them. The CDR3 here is CSVATGANVLTF. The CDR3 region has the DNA TGCAGCGTTGCTACCGGGGCCAACGTCCTGACTTTC.

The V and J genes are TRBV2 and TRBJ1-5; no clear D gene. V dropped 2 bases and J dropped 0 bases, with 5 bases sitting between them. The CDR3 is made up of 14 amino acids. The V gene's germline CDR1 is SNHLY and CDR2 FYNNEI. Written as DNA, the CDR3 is TGTGCCAGCAGTGAACAGGTTAGCAATCAGCCCCAGCATTTT. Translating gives CASSEQVSNQPQHF. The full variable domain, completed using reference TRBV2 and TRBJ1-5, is EPEVTQTPSHQVTQMGQEVILRCVPISNHLYFYWYRQILGQKVEFLVSFYNNEISEKSEIFDDQFSVERPDGSNFTLKIRSTKLEDSAMYFCASSEQVSNQPQHFGDGTRLSIL.

This chain's CDR3 is CASSSRDRGGNEKLFF. In DNA, the CDR3 is TGTGCCAGCAGCTCCCGGGACAGGGGAGGTAATGAAAAACTGTTTTTT. The rearrangement joins TRBV5-6 to TRBJ1-4; 10 bases map to TRBD1. Germline CDR1 SGHDT, CDR2 YYEEEE. V shed 3 bases and J 4 bases; nucleotides not matched to a gene: 6. CDR3 length equals 16 residues.

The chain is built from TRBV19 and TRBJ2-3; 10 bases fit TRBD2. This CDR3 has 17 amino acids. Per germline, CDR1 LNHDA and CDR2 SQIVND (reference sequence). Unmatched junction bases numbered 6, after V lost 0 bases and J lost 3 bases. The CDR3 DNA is TGTGCCAGTAGTATAGACCAGCGGGGGGGCCGGACAGATACGCAGTATTTT. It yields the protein CASSIDQRGGRTDTQYF.

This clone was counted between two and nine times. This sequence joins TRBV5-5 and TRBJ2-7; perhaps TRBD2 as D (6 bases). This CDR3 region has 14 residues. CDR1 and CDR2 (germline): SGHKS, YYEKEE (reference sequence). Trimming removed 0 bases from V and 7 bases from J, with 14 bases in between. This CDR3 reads CASSLAGGIGEQYV. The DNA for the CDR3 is TGTGCCAGCAGCTTGGCTGGCGGGATCGGGGAGCAGTACGTC.

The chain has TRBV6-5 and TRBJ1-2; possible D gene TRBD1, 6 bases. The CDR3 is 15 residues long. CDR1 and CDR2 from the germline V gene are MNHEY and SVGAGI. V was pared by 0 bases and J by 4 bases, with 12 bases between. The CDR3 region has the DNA TGTGCCAGCAGTTACTCGTACAGGGCCCTCTATGGCTACACCTTC. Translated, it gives CASSYSYRALYGYTF.

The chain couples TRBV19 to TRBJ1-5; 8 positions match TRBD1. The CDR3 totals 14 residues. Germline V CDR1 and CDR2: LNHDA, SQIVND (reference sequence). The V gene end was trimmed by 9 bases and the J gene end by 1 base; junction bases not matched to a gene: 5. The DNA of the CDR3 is TGTGCCAGCAGCTCAGGGGGCAGCAATCAGCCCCAGCATTTT. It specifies CASSSGGSNQPQHF.

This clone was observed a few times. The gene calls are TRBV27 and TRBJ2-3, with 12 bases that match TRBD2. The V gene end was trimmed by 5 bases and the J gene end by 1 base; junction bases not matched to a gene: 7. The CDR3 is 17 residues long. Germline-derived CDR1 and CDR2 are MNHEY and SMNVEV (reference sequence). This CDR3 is CASSPQRLAGGTDTQYF. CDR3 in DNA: TGTGCCAGCAGTCCCCAAAGACTAGCGGGGGGCACAGATACGCAGTATTTT.